The T cell receptor beta chain under discussion was sequenced for a study of metastatic and nonmetastatic thyroid tumors. There were no patients who had received any treatment before thyroid surgery. Details on this clone: As yet, its antigen is unknown.

The CDR3 length is 14 residues. Germline loops: CDR1 GTSNPN, CDR2 SVGIG (reference sequence). V lost 1 base to trimming and J lost 2 bases; unmatched junction nucleotides: 3. Study-level results: Malignant tumors reportedly showed significantly higher TCR beta diversity than benign nodules in both blood and tumor.

Per the study methods: A papillary thyroid cancer distant-metastasis classifier was built from CDR3 differences across clinicopathological groups. With MiXCR, TCRdb called clones anew from the PCR reads. Clone size and V and J calls follow TCRdb, not the original study. This table holds about 38,000 clones, 40% to 55% found once. The source of this sequence is a male donor with papillary thyroid cancer or a benign thyroid nodule (not recorded which). Some clones in this sample may be carry-over from other donors' samples. V gene TRBV30 combines with J gene TRBJ2-7, with 9 bases identical to TRBD2. Source material: tumor tissue. The CDR3 protein is CAWSGGGAAYEQYF. CDR3 nucleotides: TGTGCCTGGAGTGGCGGGGGGGCCGCCTACGAGCAGTACTTC.